Listed below are T cell receptor beta chains from one sample, sequenced in a study of T cells in Graves' hyperthyroidism and ophthalmopathy. TCRdb redid the calling of the multiplex PCR reads with MiXCR, one entry per CDR3 protein. The data contain almost 600,000 distinct CDR3 sequences, over 11% of them singletons. Sequencing used blood. These receptors came from a woman in her twenties or thirties with Graves' hyperthyroidism that later progressed to Graves' ophthalmopathy. CDR3s leave out the opening cysteine and the closing phenylalanine or tryptophan. D genes are given only for firm matches. A row's size may be missing; if present it is once, few, many or a size class.

j_call d_call v_call clone_size cdr3_aa
TRBJ2-2 TRBD1 TRBV12-3/TRBV12-4 many ASSDRGQNTGELF
TRBJ1-5 NA TRBV6-2/TRBV6-3 NA ASSNRDFDQPQH
TRBJ2-1 NA TRBV5-1 many ASSFRGEQF
TRBJ1-1 NA TRBV3-1 many ASSYTSQNREAF
TRBJ2-2 TRBD2 TRBV11-2 NA ASSQGVSGKEELF
TRBJ2-5 NA TRBV2 many APLRDGLQETQY
TRBJ2-7 NA TRBV29-1 NA SGVRDGSYEQY
TRBJ1-1 TRBD1 TRBV2 many ASRAGGTEAF
TRBJ2-6 NA TRBV3-1 NA ASSQASGANVPT
TRBJ2-7 NA TRBV28 many ASSLSGDYEQY
TRBJ2-2 NA TRBV27 many ASTGDLANTGELF
TRBJ2-5 NA TRBV7-8 many ASSLESGQQETQY
TRBJ2-4 NA TRBV30 few AWSGNYRLAKNIQY
TRBJ2-5 NA TRBV5-1 many ASKMGLATQETQY
TRBJ2-7 NA TRBV12-5 many ASGFSETFGTVDYEQY
TRBJ1-2 NA TRBV6-1 NA ASSLARAHGYT
TRBJ2-1 NA TRBV13 few ASPDLLQGLVYNEQF
TRBJ1-1 NA TRBV25-1 many ASSEGVAEAF
TRBJ2-1 TRBD2 TRBV28 many ASNSGLAGGNEQF
TRBJ2-1 TRBD2 TRBV3-1 many ASSLLAGAGGVEQF
TRBJ2-3 TRBD1 TRBV30 many AWRPIRGRRGTDTQY
TRBJ1-3 NA TRBV18 NA ASSTTTGGFSGNTIY
TRBJ2-1 TRBD1 TRBV20-1 many SANRDRGRNIEQF
TRBJ1-1 NA TRBV9 many ASSVGIGADGTEAF
TRBJ1-2 NA TRBV11-2 many ASSLATDGYT